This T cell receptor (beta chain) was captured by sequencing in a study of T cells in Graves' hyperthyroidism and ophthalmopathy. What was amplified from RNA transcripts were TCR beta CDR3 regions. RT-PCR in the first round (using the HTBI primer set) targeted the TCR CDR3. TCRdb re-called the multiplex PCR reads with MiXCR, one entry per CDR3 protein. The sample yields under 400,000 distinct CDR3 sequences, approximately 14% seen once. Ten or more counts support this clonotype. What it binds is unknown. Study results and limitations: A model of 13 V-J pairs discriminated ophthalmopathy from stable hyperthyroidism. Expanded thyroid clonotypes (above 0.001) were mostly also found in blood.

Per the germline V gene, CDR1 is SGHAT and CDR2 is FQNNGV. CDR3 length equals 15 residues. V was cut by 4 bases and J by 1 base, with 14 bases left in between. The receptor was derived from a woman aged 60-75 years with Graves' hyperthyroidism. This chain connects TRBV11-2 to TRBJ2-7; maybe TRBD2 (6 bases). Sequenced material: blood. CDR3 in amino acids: CASSSPRGRSYEQYF. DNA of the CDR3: TGTGCCAGCAGCTCCCCCCGGGGGAGGTCCTACGAGCAGTACTTC.